This TCR beta chain was documented in a study of tumor and adjacent non-tumor tissue in lung cancer. Study-level information: Histology: 11 to 13 adenocarcinoma, a couple of squamous cell carcinoma, 1 small cell lung cancer. Samples averaged approximately 3.9 million productive TCRbeta reads each.

This sample's RNA came from whole unsorted tissue. A remark on this clonotype: Its target is unknown.

A modified ARM-PCR protocol with three rounds of nested PCR amplified TCRbeta. In TCRdb, the multiplex PCR reads were re-called with MiXCR into one record per CDR3 protein. Here the sample spans roughly 120,000 distinct CDR3 sequences, nearly 85% being singletons. Points from the study as a whole: Significantly higher TCR diversity was found in tumor than normal lung. Tumor repertoires had a smaller top 100 clone share than normal lung.

This TCR was sampled from a man between 70 and 80 years old with non-small cell lung cancer. What was sequenced was lung tumor tissue.

The CDR3 nucleotides are TGTGCCAGCAATGTTTGGGGAATGAATGAGCAGTACTTC. This codes for CASNVWGMNEQYF. The rearrangement joins TRBV6-1 to TRBJ2-1; D unclear. The DNA end favors TRBJ2-7, so the J call may be wrong. The CDR3 runs to 13 residues. CDR1 is MNHNS and CDR2 is SASEGT in the germline V gene.